This T cell receptor beta chain was observed in a study of tumor and adjacent non-tumor tissue in lung cancer. Study-level information: Patients were aged about 30 to 80, fewer than twelve men and 4 to 6 women, stage I to III. Samples averaged around 3.9 million productive TCRbeta reads each.

The library came from three nested PCR rounds adapted from ARM-PCR protocols. TCRdb fed the multiplex PCR reads into MiXCR, producing one record per CDR3 protein. The table has some 77,000 distinct CDR3 sequences, roughly 70% seen once. The ends were cut back, 5 bases at V and 2 bases at J, with 15 bases in the middle. The length of the CDR3 is 15 residues. This clonotype was recorded many times. This sample's RNA came from whole unsorted tissue. The sequencing sample was made of lung tumor tissue. This receptor was identified in an older woman with non-small cell lung cancer. V is TRBV12-3 or TRBV12-4 and J is TRBJ2-5; a possible D gene is TRBD2 (6 bases). The CDR3 sequence is CASSPPSGLQETQYF. The CDR3 coding sequence is TGTGCCAGCAGTCCCCCAAGCGGGCTACAAGAGACCCAGTACTTC.